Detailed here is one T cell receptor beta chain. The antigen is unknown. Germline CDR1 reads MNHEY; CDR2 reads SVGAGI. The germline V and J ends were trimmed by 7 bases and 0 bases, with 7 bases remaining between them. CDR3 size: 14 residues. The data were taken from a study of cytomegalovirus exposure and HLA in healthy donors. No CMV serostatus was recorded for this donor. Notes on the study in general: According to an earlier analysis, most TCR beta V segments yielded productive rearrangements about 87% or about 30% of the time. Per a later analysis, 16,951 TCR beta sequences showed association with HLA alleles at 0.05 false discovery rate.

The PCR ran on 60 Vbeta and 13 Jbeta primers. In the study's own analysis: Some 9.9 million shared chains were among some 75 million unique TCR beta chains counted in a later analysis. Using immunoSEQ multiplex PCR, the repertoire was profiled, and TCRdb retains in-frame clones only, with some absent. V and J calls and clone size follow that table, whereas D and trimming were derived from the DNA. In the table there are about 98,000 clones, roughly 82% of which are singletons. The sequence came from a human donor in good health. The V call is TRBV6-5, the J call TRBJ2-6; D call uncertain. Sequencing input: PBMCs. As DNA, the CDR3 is TGTGCCAGCACAGAATACTCTGGGGCCAACGTCCTGACTTTC. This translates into CASTEYSGANVLTF.